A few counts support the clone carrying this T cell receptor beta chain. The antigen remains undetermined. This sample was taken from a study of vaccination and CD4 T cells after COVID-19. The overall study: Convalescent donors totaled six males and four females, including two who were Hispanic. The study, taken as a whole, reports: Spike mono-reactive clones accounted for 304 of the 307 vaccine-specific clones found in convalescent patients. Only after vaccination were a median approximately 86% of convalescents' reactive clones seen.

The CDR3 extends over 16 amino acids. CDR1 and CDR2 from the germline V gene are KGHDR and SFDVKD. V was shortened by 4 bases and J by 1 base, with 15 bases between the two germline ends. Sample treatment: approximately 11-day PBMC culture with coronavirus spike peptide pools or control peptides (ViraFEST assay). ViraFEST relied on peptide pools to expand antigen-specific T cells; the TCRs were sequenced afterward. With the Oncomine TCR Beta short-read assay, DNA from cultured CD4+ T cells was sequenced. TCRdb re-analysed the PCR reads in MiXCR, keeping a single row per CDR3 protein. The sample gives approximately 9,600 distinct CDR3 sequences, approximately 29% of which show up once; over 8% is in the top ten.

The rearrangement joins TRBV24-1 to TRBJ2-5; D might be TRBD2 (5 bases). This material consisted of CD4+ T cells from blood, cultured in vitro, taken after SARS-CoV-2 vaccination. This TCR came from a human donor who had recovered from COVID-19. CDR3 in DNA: TGTGCCACCAGTGACCCGGGGAGTTTGGGCCAAGAGACCCAGTACTTC. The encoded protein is CATSDPGSLGQETQYF.